A single TCR beta chain is shown here with its context. Its target antigen remains unknown. There are no base qualities to consult, and no much larger clone falls within one base. CDR1 is given as GTSNPN and CDR2 as SVGIG, both from the germline V gene (reference sequence). Deletion took 7 bases off V and 1 base off J, with a span of 12 bases between the germline ends. From its cysteine to its phenylalanine, the CDR3 spans 13 amino acids. Only the CDR3 region is kept as DNA, spanning 39 bases read in frame from base 1. The sample comes from a study of blood T cell repertoires in COVID-19 (TCRdb year 2020). Regarding the research as a whole: The collaborator samples originated in the United States, Italy and Spain and spanned the acute and convalescent phases of COVID-19. The material from the prospective study consisted of cDNA or gDNA derived from T cells, B-cell-depleted T cells, or PBMCs. Deeply sampled blood TCRbeta repertoires from subjects exposed to, actively infected with, or recovered from COVID-19 were included in the dataset. The repertoires were released in a freely available public database intended as a resource for research on the immune response to SARS-CoV-2. The samples were drawn from two sources: the first 160 participants of the ongoing ImmuneRACE study, and 1,200 or so subjects contributed by 6 global collaborators. Sample metadata almost always included a de-identified subject ID, COVID-19 status, age in years and sex. Where available, HLA class I and class II types were taken from metadata supplied by the sample provider and were not determined by assay-based typing. On the study overall, not on this receptor specifically: The quantity of clinical and demographic metadata differed by source and by participant and was supplied without curation.

The immunoSEQ Assay, a bias-controlled multiplex PCR, was used to amplify TCRbeta CDR3 regions from genomic DNA. For the original study's pipeline: Nucleated cell counts per sample were estimated from amplification of reference gene primers within the assay. Sequence reads were collapsed and filtered to measure the absolute abundance of every unique TCRbeta CDR3 rearrangement. For each sample, productive Simpson clonality was calculated as the square root of Simpson's diversity index over productive rearrangements. As stored in TCRdb, this immuneACCESS dataset retains in-frame rearrangements with V and J assigned. A fraction of the clones does not appear; measured against another copy, unresolved V genes explain less than half of the discrepancy, and the remainder lacks a known reason. V and J calls and clone size are those listed in that table; D and trimming were worked out from the DNA. The sample has more than 300,000 clones on record, 65% to 85% of them singletons. The ten largest make up 1% to 1.5% of the sample.

Collaborating institutions collected whole blood in K2EDTA tubes following their own protocols. For TCRbeta analysis, collaborators shipped samples in one of three forms: frozen whole blood, isolated PBMCs, or DNA extracted from either of those sample types. What was sequenced was peripheral blood. The chain was built from TRBV30 and TRBJ2-3; the D region possibly corresponds to TRBD1 (7 bases align). The sequence was obtained from a woman aged 45 to 65 with acute or convalescent COVID-19. This receptor carries the CDR3 CASSRGGTDTQYF. The DNA is TGTGCCTCCTCCAGGGGGGGCACAGATACGCAGTATTTT.